This T cell receptor beta chain was observed in a study of patients and donors after allogeneic stem cell transplantation. TCRdb called the RT-PCR reads again in MiXCR, with one record for every CDR3 protein. The top ten hold roughly 3% of the sample, which has over 150,000 distinct CDR3 sequences, approximately 31% seen once. V was clipped by 3 bases and J by 0 bases; unmatched bases: 4. The CDR3 is 15 amino acids. CDR1 and CDR2 from the germline V gene are MDHEN and SYDVKM. The clonotype comes from a human donor who was either an allogeneic HSCT recipient or a stem cell or donor lymphocyte infusion donor (not recorded which). It is not recorded whose cells these are; they may come from a transplant donor. The V gene is TRBV28, the J gene TRBJ2-7; 8 bases are a match to TRBD2. The sequencing input was blood, either unsorted or a sorted T cell fraction (not recorded which). CDR3 nucleotide sequence: TGTGCCAGCAGTTTTCCAGGGACTAGCTCCTACGAGCAGTACTTC. Translation: CASSFPGTSSYEQYF.